A selection of T cell receptor beta chains follows, all from one sample in a study of blood T cell repertoires in COVID-19. Assay used: immunoSEQ multiplex PCR; TCRdb lists only in-frame clones, some missing. Among approximately 280,000 clones, 75% to 90% were seen once, and the ten largest hold 2.1%. Sequencing was performed on peripheral blood. These receptors all come from a woman aged 25-40 years who had recovered from COVID-19. CDR3s include the opening cysteine and the closing phenylalanine or tryptophan. The D gene is left open where the match is weak. Clone size is shown for a subset of rows, as once, few, many or a class of expanded clone.

d_gene	v_gene	abundance	j_gene	len	CDR3aa	CDR3nt
NA	TRBV7-2	NA	TRBJ2-2	15	CASSLALRGTGELFF	TGTGCCAGCAGCTTAGCGCTTAGGGGGACCGGGGAGCTGTTTTTT
NA	TRBV6-5	once	TRBJ1-1	14	CASSYGRGGTEAFF	TGTGCCAGCAGTTACGGGAGGGGGGGCACTGAAGCTTTCTTT
TRBD2	TRBV5-4	NA	TRBJ2-2	15	CASSKAGTNTGELFF	TGTGCCAGCAGCAAAGCGGGGACGAACACCGGGGAGCTGTTTTTT
TRBD2	TRBV18	NA	TRBJ2-7	15	CASSTSYLAGGEQYF	TGTGCCAGCTCAACCTCTTACCTAGCGGGAGGCGAGCAGTACTTC
NA	TRBV24-1	NA	TRBJ2-7	11	CATSDSREQYF	TGTGCCACCAGTGATTCCCGCGAGCAGTACTTC
NA	TRBV7-8	NA	TRBJ2-5	11	CASSLQETQYF	TGTGCCAGCAGCTTACAGGAGACCCAGTACTTC
NA	TRBV28	NA	TRBJ1-5	16	CASSWGPMLGNQPQHF	TGTGCCAGCAGTTGGGGCCCTATGTTAGGCAATCAGCCCCAGCATTTT
TRBD2	TRBV27	NA	TRBJ2-7	14	CASSPSGSGYEQYF	TGTGCCAGCAGTCCAAGCGGGAGCGGGTACGAGCAGTACTTC
TRBD2	TRBV28	NA	TRBJ2-1	14	CATGGAGGRDEQFF	TGTGCCACCGGCGGGGCGGGAGGTCGCGATGAGCAGTTCTTC
NA	TRBV6-4	few	TRBJ1-1	14	CASSGGGVNTEAFF	TGTGCCAGCAGCGGAGGAGGGGTGAACACTGAAGCTTTCTTT
NA	TRBV5-5	NA	TRBJ1-2	14	CASRPMPGVGGYTF	TGTGCCAGCAGGCCCATGCCAGGGGTAGGCGGCTACACCTTC
TRBD2	TRBV27	once	TRBJ2-1	17	CASSSYLGGSVYNEQFF	TGTGCCAGCAGTTCTTATCTTGGCGGGAGTGTCTACAATGAGCAGTTCTTC
TRBD1	TRBV29-1	NA	TRBJ1-4	14	CSVATTGEVGKLFF	TGCAGCGTTGCAACTACAGGGGAGGTGGGAAAACTGTTTTTT
NA	TRBV6-5	NA	TRBJ1-1	14	CASSPGTLNTEAFF	TGTGCCAGCAGCCCGGGGACATTGAACACTGAAGCTTTCTTT
NA	TRBV5-6	NA	TRBJ2-7	14	CASSLVWGLDEQYF	TGTGCCAGCAGCTTGGTTTGGGGGCTTGACGAGCAGTACTTC
NA	TRBV18	once	TRBJ1-5	13	CASSGDNSQPQHF	TGTGCCAGCTCAGGGGACAACAGTCAGCCCCAGCATTTT
NA	TRBV21-1	NA	TRBJ1-1	15	CASSKSYTVNTEAFF	TGTGCCAGCAGCAAAAGTTATACTGTGAACACTGAAGCTTTCTTT
TRBD2	TRBV7-9	NA	TRBJ2-2	16	CASSLVTGGTTGELFF	TGTGCCAGCAGCTTAGTTACGGGAGGAACCACCGGGGAGCTGTTTTTT
TRBD2	TRBV5-1	NA	TRBJ2-7	18	CASSLVGGDTRRPYEQYF	TGCGCCAGCAGCTTGGTCGGGGGGGACACGCGCCGCCCCTACGAGCAGTACTTC
NA	TRBV7-2	once	TRBJ1-6	19	CASSLGGGGVTRNNSPLHF	TGTGCCAGCAGCTTAGGGGGGGGCGGAGTTACGCGGAATAATTCACCCCTCCACTTT
TRBD1	TRBV9	few	TRBJ2-7	14	CASLTGAIPYEQYF	TGTGCCAGCCTCACAGGGGCTATACCCTACGAGCAGTACTTC
NA	TRBV4-1	NA	TRBJ2-2	15	CASSRGQSDTGELFF	TGCGCCAGCAGCCGGGGGCAATCGGACACCGGGGAGCTGTTTTTT
NA	TRBV19	NA	TRBJ1-2	14	CASSIAGLGHGYTF	TGTGCCAGTAGTATAGCAGGGCTAGGCCATGGCTACACCTTC
TRBD2	TRBV4-2	NA	TRBJ2-7	16	CASSRLAGGDSYEQYF	TGTGCCAGCAGCCGCCTAGCGGGGGGGGACTCCTACGAGCAGTACTTC
NA	TRBV12-3/TRBV12-4	NA	TRBJ1-4	13	CASRRGALEKLFF	TGTGCCAGCAGACGGGGGGCCTTGGAAAAACTGTTTTTT
NA	TRBV7-8	once	TRBJ1-1	18	CASSLGRHGQSGGTEAFF	TGTGCCAGCAGCTTAGGAAGACACGGGCAATCCGGGGGCACTGAAGCTTTCTTT
TRBD2	TRBV6-5	NA	TRBJ2-7	14	CASRTSGERYEQYF	TGTGCCAGCAGGACTAGCGGGGAGCGGTACGAGCAGTACTTC
NA	TRBV5-6	NA	TRBJ2-7	14	CASSGGTAYYEQYF	TGTGCCAGCAGCGGGGGGACGGCTTACTACGAGCAGTACTTC
NA	TRBV5-4	NA	TRBJ2-7	18	CASSLGSGVILNPYEQYF	TGTGCCAGCAGCTTGGGTTCGGGGGTTATACTTAATCCCTACGAGCAGTACTTC
NA	TRBV5-6	NA	TRBJ2-6	15	CASSFTGGGANVLTF	TGTGCCAGCAGCTTCACTGGCGGCGGGGCCAACGTCCTGACTTTC
NA	TRBV24-1	NA	TRBJ2-5	14	CATSDQRQRETQYF	TGTGCCACCAGTGACCAGAGACAGAGAGAGACCCAGTACTTC
TRBD2	TRBV7-2	NA	TRBJ2-7	16	CASSFSSGASIYEQYF	TGTGCCAGCAGCTTCTCTAGCGGTGCATCAATCTACGAGCAGTACTTC
NA	TRBV6-5	NA	TRBJ2-7	15	CASTLMGYSSYEQYF	TGTGCCAGCACCCTAATGGGCTATAGCTCCTACGAGCAGTACTTC
NA	TRBV27	NA	TRBJ1-1	13	CASSYQENTEAFF	TGTGCCAGCAGTTATCAGGAGAACACTGAAGCTTTCTTT
TRBD2	TRBV10-3	NA	TRBJ2-7	15	CAISEESGRRYEQYF	TGTGCCATCAGTGAGGAGAGCGGGAGGAGGTACGAGCAGTACTTC
TRBD2	TRBV30	NA	TRBJ2-5	15	CAWRRGLAGVETQYF	TGTGCCTGGAGACGGGGACTAGCGGGGGTAGAGACCCAGTACTTC
NA	TRBV4-3	NA	TRBJ1-5	13	CASSQDQGQPQHF	TGCGCCAGCAGCCAAGATCAGGGGCAGCCCCAGCATTTT
NA	TRBV5-4	few	TRBJ2-7	15	CASSLPRQGSYEQYF	TGTGCCAGCAGCTTGCCCCGCCAGGGTTCGTACGAGCAGTACTTC
TRBD2	TRBV19	NA	TRBJ2-1	16	CASRSSSGAIYNEQFF	TGTGCCAGTAGGTCCTCTAGCGGGGCGATTTACAATGAGCAGTTCTTC
NA	TRBV29-1	NA	TRBJ1-1	14	CSVGIGGNVAEAFF	TGCAGCGTTGGTATCGGGGGGAATGTAGCTGAAGCTTTCTTT
NA	TRBV2	NA	TRBJ2-5	15	CASSEARGAGETQYF	TGTGCCAGCAGTGAAGCGCGTGGGGCTGGGGAGACCCAGTACTTC
TRBD1	TRBV15	NA	TRBJ1-3	17	CATSRERTGFGGNTIYF	TGTGCCACCAGCAGAGAACGGACAGGTTTCGGGGGAAACACCATATATTTT
TRBD2	TRBV4-1	NA	TRBJ2-1	15	CASSPASGMYNEQFF	TGCGCCAGCAGCCCAGCTAGCGGGATGTACAATGAGCAGTTCTTC
TRBD1	TRBV19	NA	TRBJ1-1	13	CASSPTGDTEAFF	TGTGCCAGTAGTCCGACAGGGGACACTGAAGCTTTCTTT